The next 17 T cell receptor beta chains were all read from a single sample in a study of T cells in Graves' hyperthyroidism and ophthalmopathy (dated by TCRdb to between 2017 and 2020). Libraries came from multiplex PCR. The instrument was an Illumina HiSeq 2000. The TCR beta CDR3 regions were amplified from RNA transcripts. A first-round RT-PCR of the TCR CDR3 used the HTBI primer set with the Qiagen OneStep RT-PCR kit. The public reads were quality trimmed at Q25 with fastp and then assembled into clones with MiXCR by TCRdb, keeping productive beta chains. Every CDR3 protein is listed once, alongside the most common genes and DNA of its rows. Within this sample are 600,000 to 650,000 distinct CDR3 sequences, with more than 20% of them counted one time only. The ten most abundant clones make up 30% to 40% of the sample. The sequencing sample was made of blood. These receptors were collected from a man aged 25-45 years with Graves' ophthalmopathy.

Only a few counts were recorded for this clonotype. This may be a read error: a much more frequent sequence differs by one nucleotide. The chain carries TRBV7-8 and TRBJ1-2, with 8 positions matching TRBD1. This CDR3 has 13 amino acids. Trimming at V came to 1 base and at J to 8 bases, leaving 3 bases not matched to a gene. From germline, CDR1 is SGHVS and CDR2 FQNEAQ. The CDR3 DNA reads TGTGCCAGCAGCTTAGGGACAGGGAAGGGCTACACCTTC. Its protein is CASSLGTGKGYTF.

This clonotype has at least ten counts. The rearrangement links TRBV18 to TRBJ2-5; D ambiguous. V shed 4 bases and J shed 3 bases, with 9 bases lying between them. The germline V gene has CDR1 KGHSH and CDR2 LQKENI. The length of the CDR3 is 13 residues. The CDR3 loop reads CASSLYTKETQYF. The CDR3 DNA follows: TGTGCCAGCTCACTTTATACGAAAGAGACCCAGTACTTC.

This clonotype was counted a few times. The chain links TRBV5-1 to TRBJ2-7; D is tentatively TRBD1 or TRBD2 (5 bases each). Germline CDR1 is SGHRS and CDR2 is YFSETQ. CDR3 length: 14 amino acids. With 0 bases removed from V and 5 bases from J, the gap between germline ends came to 12 bases. Here the CDR3 reads CASSLVQGGHEQYF. The DNA of the CDR3 is TGCGCCAGCAGCTTGGTTCAGGGCGGGCACGAGCAGTACTTC.

About this clonotype: No conserved phenylalanine or tryptophan ends this CDR3, so it is likely a read error. It is unclear where the CDR3 begins or ends on the DNA, so no DNA is shown, and the CDR3 is as TCRdb lists it. The chain uses TRBV11-2 and TRBJ2-7; TRBD2 is the table's D call, not checked against the DNA. Germline CDR1 and CDR2: SGHAT and FQNNGV. The CDR3 is 13 amino acids in total, end residues counted. The CDR3 here is CASSLTSGSLVWH.

This clonotype has a handful of counts. Since a much larger clone is just one base distant, this may be a read error. The rearrangement joins TRBV7-2 to TRBJ2-1; 8 nucleotides line up with TRBD1. Germline CDR1 is SGHTA and CDR2 is FQGNSA. The CDR3 has 16 amino acids. The CDR3 DNA follows: TGTGCCAGCAACTTAGTCGGACAGGGTTTCTACAATGAGCAGTTCTTC. Translated, it gives CASNLVGQGFYNEQFF.

The V gene is TRBV11-2, the J gene TRBJ2-1; 15 nucleotides agree with TRBD2. The trim removed 5 bases at V and 6 bases at J, leaving 11 bases unmatched. Germline V gives CDR1 SGHAT, CDR2 FQNNGV. The CDR3 sequence is 18 residues long. CDR3 amino acids: CASSPAGLAGGWGNEQFF. The CDR3 DNA reads TGTGCCAGCAGCCCGGCCGGACTAGCGGGAGGGTGGGGCAATGAGCAGTTCTTC.

Ten or more counts support this clonotype. The chain combines TRBV5-1 with TRBJ1-2, with D perhaps matching TRBD1 (6 bases). The germline V gene has CDR1 SGHRS and CDR2 YFSETQ. With 3 bases removed from V and 7 bases from J, the gap between germline ends came to 10 bases. The CDR3 has 12 residues. CDR3 sequence: CASSSQGPGYTF. CDR3 nucleotides: TGCGCCAGCAGCTCCCAGGGGCCTGGCTACACCTTC.

The sample holds a few counts of this clonotype. The V gene is TRBV7-9, the J gene TRBJ1-5, with D unresolved. CDR1 and CDR2 from the germline V gene are SEHNR and FQNEAQ (reference sequence). This CDR3 spans 12 amino acids. V lost 1 base and J 6 bases, leaving 4 bases between the germline ends. CDR3 residues: CASSLGIQPQHF. The CDR3 nucleotides are TGTGCCAGCAGCTTAGGGATTCAGCCCCAGCATTTT. The full variable domain, its missing parts supplied by reference TRBV7-9 and TRBJ1-5, is DTGVSQNPRHKITKRGQNVTFRCDPISEHNRLYWYRQTLGQGPEFLTYFQNEAQLEKSRLLSDRFSAERPKGSFSTLEIQRTEQGDSAMYLCASSLGIQPQHFGDGTRLSIL.

The chain is built from TRBV20-1 and TRBJ2-1; D is unclear. With 2 bases removed from V and 0 bases from J, the gap between germline ends came to 14 bases. Germline V gene data show CDR1 as DFQATT and CDR2 as SNEGSKA (reference sequence). This CDR3 comprises 16 residues. The CDR3, as DNA: TGCAGTGCTAGAATTCGGCAGTTTAGCTCCTACAATGAGCAGTTCTTC. Its translation is CSARIRQFSSYNEQFF.

This clonotype was observed at least ten times. The rearrangement joins TRBV28 to TRBJ1-4; 10 bases fit TRBD1. V was pared by 6 bases and J by 8 bases, with 6 bases of the junction left unmatched. This CDR3 spans 14 amino acids. CDR1 is MDHEN and CDR2 is SYDVKM in the germline V gene. The CDR3 sequence: CASSRDRGREKLFF. The DNA for the CDR3 is TGTGCCAGCAGCAGAGACAGGGGGCGAGAAAAACTGTTTTTT.

This clonotype was detected only a few times. The chain joins TRBV7-8 to TRBJ2-3, with TRBD2 matching over 13 bases. Trimming removed 5 bases from V and 0 bases from J; junction bases left unmatched: 11. Germline-derived CDR1 and CDR2 are SGHVS and FQNEAQ. This CDR3 is built from 19 residues. The CDR3 nucleotides read TGTGCCAGCAGCCCGCGGACTAGCGGGAGCCAGTCTAGCACAGATACGCAGTATTTT. Translating it yields CASSPRTSGSQSSTDTQYF.

This clonotype was detected a few times. The chain combines TRBV29-1 with TRBJ1-1; no clear D. In germline, CDR1 is SQVTM, CDR2 ANQGSEA. Trimming removed 7 bases from V and 0 bases from J, with 9 bases in between. CDR3 length equals 12 residues. The chain's CDR3 is CSGRGLNTEAFF. The CDR3 bases are TGCAGCGGCAGAGGGCTGAACACTGAAGCTTTCTTT.

A word on this clonotype: One end of the junction is discordant with germline, which a read error may explain. The V gene is TRBV19, the J gene TRBJ2-7; tentative D call: TRBD2 (5 bases). Per the germline V gene, CDR1 is LNHDA and CDR2 is SQIVND (reference sequence). The CDR3 contains 15 residues. The CDR3 bases are TGTGCCAGTGGTATAGGATTCGGGAAAACCTACGAGCAGTACTTC. Its translation is CASGIGFGKTYEQYF.

This clonotype was counted many times. V is TRBV18 and J is TRBJ2-7; D may be TRBD2 (5 bases). Trimming took off 3 bases at V and 6 bases at J, with 18 bases between the two ends. Germline V gene lookup returns CDR1 KGHSH and CDR2 LQKENI. The CDR3 spans 15 residues. The CDR3 loop is CASSPLGRDYCEQYF. CDR3 DNA: TGTGCCAGCTCACCGCTGGGGAGAGACTACTGCGAGCAGTACTTC.

This clonotype was picked up many times. V gene TRBV10-3 combines with J gene TRBJ1-2; 10 bases line up with TRBD1. The V segment lost 11 bases and the J segment 6 bases; nucleotides outside the gene matches: 9. CDR1 is ENHRY, CDR2 SYGVKD, per germline. This CDR3 region has 13 residues. This CDR3 is CAAGTGEYNGYTF. In DNA form, the CDR3 reads TGTGCCGCCGGGACAGGGGAGTACAATGGCTACACCTTC.

The chain is built from TRBV5-5 and TRBJ2-3; 10 bases fit TRBD2. The CDR3 runs to 17 residues. The germline V gene has CDR1 SGHKS and CDR2 YYEKEE (reference sequence). V lost 1 base and J lost 3; bases outside the gene matches: 8. In DNA, the CDR3 is TGTGCCAGCAGCTTGCGGGCTAGCGGGAGTGGGACAGATACGCAGTATTTT. As protein: CASSLRASGSGTDTQYF. The whole variable domain, filled in from reference TRBV5-5 and TRBJ2-3, reads DAGVTQSPTHLIKTRGQQVTLRCSPISGHKSVSWYQQVLGQGPQFIFQYYEKEERGRGNFPDRFSARQFPNYSSELNVNALLLGDSALYLCASSLRASGSGTDTQYFGPGTRLTVL.

The chain employs TRBV20-1 and TRBJ2-7; D is perhaps TRBD1 or TRBD2 (7 bases each). CDR3 length: 16 amino acids. V was pared by 5 bases and J by 3 bases, with 23 bases between. CDR1 and CDR2 (germline): DFQATT, SNEGSKA (reference sequence). The CDR3 loop is CSALRQGEGIFYEQYF. The CDR3 DNA reads TGCAGTGCTTTGCGTCAGGGGGAGGGAATCTTCTACGAGCAGTACTTC.